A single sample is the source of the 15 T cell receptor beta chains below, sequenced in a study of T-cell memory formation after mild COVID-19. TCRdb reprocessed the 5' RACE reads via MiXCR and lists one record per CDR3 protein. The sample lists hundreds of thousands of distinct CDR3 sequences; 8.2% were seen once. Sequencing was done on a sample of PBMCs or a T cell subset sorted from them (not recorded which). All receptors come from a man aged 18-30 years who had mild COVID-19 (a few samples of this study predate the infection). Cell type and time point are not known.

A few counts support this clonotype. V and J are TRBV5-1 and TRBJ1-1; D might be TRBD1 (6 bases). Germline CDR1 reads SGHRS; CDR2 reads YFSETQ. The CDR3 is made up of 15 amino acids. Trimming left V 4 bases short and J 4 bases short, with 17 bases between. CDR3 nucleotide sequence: TGCGCCAGCAGCGTACCACAGGGAGAGGGCACTGAAGCTTTCTTT. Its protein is CASSVPQGEGTEAFF.

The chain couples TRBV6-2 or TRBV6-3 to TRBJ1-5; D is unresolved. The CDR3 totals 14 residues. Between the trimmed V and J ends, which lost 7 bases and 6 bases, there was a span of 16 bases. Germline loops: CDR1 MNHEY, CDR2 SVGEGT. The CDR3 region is CASTLAGMSQPQHF. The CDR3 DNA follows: TGTGCCAGCACCCTGGCCGGGATGAGTCAGCCCCAGCATTTT.

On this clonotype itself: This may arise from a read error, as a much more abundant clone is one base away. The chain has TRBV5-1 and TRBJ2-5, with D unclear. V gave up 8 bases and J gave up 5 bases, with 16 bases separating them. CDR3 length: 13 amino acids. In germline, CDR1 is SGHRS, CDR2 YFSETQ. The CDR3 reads CARSPLPFETQYF. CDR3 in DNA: TGCGCCAGAAGCCCACTTCCGTTCGAGACCCAGTACTTC.

Here the CDR3 reads CSAQHRADTEAFF. The DNA of the CDR3 is TGCAGCGCCCAACACAGGGCGGACACTGAAGCTTTCTTT. This chain connects TRBV29-1 to TRBJ1-1, with D maybe TRBD1 (6 bases). The V and J ends lost 7 bases and 3 bases respectively, with 15 bases between them. The CDR3 covers 13 residues. Germline V CDR1 and CDR2: SQVTM, ANQGSEA.

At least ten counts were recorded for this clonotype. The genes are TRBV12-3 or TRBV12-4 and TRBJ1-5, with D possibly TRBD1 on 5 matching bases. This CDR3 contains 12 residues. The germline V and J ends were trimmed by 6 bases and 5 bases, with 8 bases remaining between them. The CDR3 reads CASRGTHQPQHF. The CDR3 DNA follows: TGTGCCAGCAGGGGGACCCATCAGCCCCAGCATTTT.

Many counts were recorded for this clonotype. CDR3 sequence reads: CASSLGTGGRETQYF. The CDR3 DNA reads as TGTGCCAGCAGCCTTGGGACAGGGGGACGGGAGACCCAGTACTTC. The rearrangement uses TRBV4-2 and TRBJ2-5; TRBD1 matches 11 bases. In germline, CDR1 is LGHNA, CDR2 YNFKEQ. Losses at the gene ends were 4 bases for V and 5 bases for J; bases not matched to a gene: 6. CDR3 size: 15 residues.

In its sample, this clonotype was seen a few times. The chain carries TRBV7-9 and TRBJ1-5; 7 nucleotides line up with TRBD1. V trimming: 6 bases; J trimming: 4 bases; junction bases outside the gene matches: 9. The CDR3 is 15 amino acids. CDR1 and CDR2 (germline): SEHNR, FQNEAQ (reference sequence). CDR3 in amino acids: CASSPPGTANQPQHF. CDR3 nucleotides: TGTGCCAGCAGTCCCCCCGGGACAGCTAATCAGCCCCAGCATTTT.

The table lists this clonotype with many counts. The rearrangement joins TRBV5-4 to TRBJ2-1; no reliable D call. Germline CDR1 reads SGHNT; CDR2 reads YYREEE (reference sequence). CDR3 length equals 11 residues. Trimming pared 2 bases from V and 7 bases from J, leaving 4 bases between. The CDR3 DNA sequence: TGTGCCAGCAGCTTTTTGAATGAGCAGTTCTTC. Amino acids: CASSFLNEQFF.

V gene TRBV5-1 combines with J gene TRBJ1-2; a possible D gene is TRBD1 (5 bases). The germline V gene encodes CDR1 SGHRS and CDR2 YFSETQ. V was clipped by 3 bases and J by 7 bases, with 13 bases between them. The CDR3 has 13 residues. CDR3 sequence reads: CASSSGRDPGYTF. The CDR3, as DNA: TGCGCCAGCAGCTCCGGCAGGGATCCTGGCTACACCTTC.

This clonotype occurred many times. The CDR3 coding sequence is TGCGCCAGCAGCCCCGGGACTAGCGGGGGGATTTACGAGCAGTACTTC. This gives the protein CASSPGTSGGIYEQYF. J is TRBJ2-7 and V is TRBV4-1; 15 positions agree with TRBD2. Germline V lookup: CDR1 MGHRA, CDR2 YSYEKL. The CDR3 length is 16 residues. V lost 4 bases to trimming and J lost 4 bases; unmatched junction nucleotides: 5.

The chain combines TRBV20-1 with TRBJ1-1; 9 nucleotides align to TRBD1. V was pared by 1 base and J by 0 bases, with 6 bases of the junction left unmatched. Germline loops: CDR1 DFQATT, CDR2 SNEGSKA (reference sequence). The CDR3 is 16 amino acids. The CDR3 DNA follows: TGCAGTGCTAGAGTTCAGGGGACAGGGATGAACACTGAAGCTTTCTTT. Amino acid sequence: CSARVQGTGMNTEAFF.

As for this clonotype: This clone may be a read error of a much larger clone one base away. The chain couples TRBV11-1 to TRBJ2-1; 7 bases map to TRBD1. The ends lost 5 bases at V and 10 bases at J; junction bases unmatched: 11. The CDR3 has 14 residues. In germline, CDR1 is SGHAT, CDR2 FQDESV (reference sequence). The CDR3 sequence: CASSMEQGMLEQFF. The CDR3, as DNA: TGTGCCAGCAGCATGGAACAGGGGATGTTAGAGCAGTTCTTC.

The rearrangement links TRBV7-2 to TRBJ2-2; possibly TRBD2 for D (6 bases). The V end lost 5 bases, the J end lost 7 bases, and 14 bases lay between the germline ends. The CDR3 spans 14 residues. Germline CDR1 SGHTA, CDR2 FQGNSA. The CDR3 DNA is TGTGCCAGCAGCCCCGATATAGCGGTCGGGGAGCTGTTTTTT. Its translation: CASSPDIAVGELFF.

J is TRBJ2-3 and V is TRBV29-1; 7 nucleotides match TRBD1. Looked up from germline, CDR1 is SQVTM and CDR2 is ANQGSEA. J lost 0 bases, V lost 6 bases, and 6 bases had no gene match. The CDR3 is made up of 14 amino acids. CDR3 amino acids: CSVTQGRSTDTQYF. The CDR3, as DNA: TGCAGCGTAACACAGGGGCGAAGCACAGATACGCAGTATTTT.

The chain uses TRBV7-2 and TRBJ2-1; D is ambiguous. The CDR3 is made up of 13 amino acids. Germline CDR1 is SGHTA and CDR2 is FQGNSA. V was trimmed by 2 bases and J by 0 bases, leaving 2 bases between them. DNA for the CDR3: TGTGCCAGCAGCTTATACTCCTACAATGAGCAGTTCTTC. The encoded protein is CASSLYSYNEQFF.